This T cell receptor beta chain is from a study of blood T cells in healthy people across ages. Trimming left V 1 base short and J 11 bases short, with 15 bases between. CDR1 LGHNA and CDR2 YSLEER come from the germline V gene. This CDR3 is built from 14 residues. With a J-beta primer mix and a sample-barcoded 5' primer, a second PCR ran about 6 to 11 cycles. Each sample yielded at least 2.5 million CDR3-containing paired-end reads. One entry per CDR3 protein results from TCRdb running MiXCR on the 5' RACE reads. Here the sample spans approximately 1,700,000 distinct CDR3 sequences, roughly two fifths being singletons.

The material sequenced was blood. The chain links TRBV4-3 to TRBJ1-5; maybe TRBD1 (5 bases). The TCR originated in a human donor in good health. Written as DNA, the CDR3 is TGCGCCAGCAGCCAAGTTGTCCAGGGAGGGACCCAGCATTTT. Translating it yields CASSQVVQGGTQHF.